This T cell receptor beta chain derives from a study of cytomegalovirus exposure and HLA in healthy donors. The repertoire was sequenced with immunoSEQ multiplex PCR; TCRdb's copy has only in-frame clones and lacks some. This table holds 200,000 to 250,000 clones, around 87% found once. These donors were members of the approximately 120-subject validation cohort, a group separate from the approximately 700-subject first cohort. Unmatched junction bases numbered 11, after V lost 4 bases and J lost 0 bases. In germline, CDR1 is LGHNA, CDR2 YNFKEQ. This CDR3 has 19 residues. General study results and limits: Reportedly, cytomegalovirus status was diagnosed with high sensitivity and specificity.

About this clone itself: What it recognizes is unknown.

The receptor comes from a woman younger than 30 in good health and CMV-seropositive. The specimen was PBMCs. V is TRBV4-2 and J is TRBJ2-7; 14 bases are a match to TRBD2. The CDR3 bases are TGTGCCAGCAGCCGTCGGGGACTAGCGGGAGAATGGAGCTCCTACGAGCAGTACTTC. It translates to CASSRRGLAGEWSSYEQYF.